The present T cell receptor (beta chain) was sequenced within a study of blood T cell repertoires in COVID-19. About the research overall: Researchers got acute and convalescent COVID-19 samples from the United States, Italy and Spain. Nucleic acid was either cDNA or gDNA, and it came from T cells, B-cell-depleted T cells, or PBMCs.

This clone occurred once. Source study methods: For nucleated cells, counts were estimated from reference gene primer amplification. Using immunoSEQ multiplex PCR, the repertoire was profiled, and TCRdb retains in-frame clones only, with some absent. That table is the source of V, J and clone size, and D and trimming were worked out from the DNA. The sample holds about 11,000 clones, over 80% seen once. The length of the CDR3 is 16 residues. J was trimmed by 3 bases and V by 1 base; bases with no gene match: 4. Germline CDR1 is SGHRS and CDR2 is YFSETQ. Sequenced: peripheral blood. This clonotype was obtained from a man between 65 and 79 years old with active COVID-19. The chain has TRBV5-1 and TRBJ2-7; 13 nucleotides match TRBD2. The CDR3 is CASSLTLAGGLYEQYF. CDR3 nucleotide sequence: TGCGCCAGCAGCTTGACACTAGCGGGGGGGCTCTACGAGCAGTACTTC.